This is a list of T cell receptor beta chains from one sample in a study of blood T cell repertoires in COVID-19. The assay was immunoSEQ multiplex PCR, and TCRdb's table has in-frame clones only and misses some. The sample shows a few hundred thousand clones, 75% to 90% of them seen only once. Sequencing input: peripheral blood. The receptors come from a middle-aged woman who had recovered from COVID-19. The CDR3 runs from the conserved cysteine through the conserved F or W. D genes are given only for firm matches. Clone size is stated in some rows and not others, as once, few, many or a class when expanded.

clone_size: .
d_call: TRBD2
j_call: TRBJ2-1
v_call: TRBV6-2/TRBV6-3
cdr3_nt: TGTGCCAGCAGTTACTCGTGGGGGAGGGCCTCCAATGAGCAGTTCTTC
cdr3_aa: CASSYSWGRASNEQFF

clone_size: few
d_call: .
j_call: TRBJ2-1
v_call: TRBV24-1
cdr3_nt: TGTGCCACCCGCCCCCGGGTTGGGGCCCCCTACAATGAGCAGTTCTTC
cdr3_aa: CATRPRVGAPYNEQFF

clone_size: .
d_call: .
j_call: TRBJ2-4
v_call: TRBV3-1/TRBV3-2
cdr3_nt: TGTGCCAGCAGCCCTCGACTAGTAGGGACGATTCAGTACTTC
cdr3_aa: CASSPRLVGTIQYF

clone_size: .
d_call: .
j_call: TRBJ2-1
v_call: TRBV5-1
cdr3_nt: TGCGCCAGCTTCTACGGACTGGACTACAATGAGCAGTTCTTC
cdr3_aa: CASFYGLDYNEQFF

clone_size: .
d_call: .
j_call: TRBJ1-1
v_call: TRBV9
cdr3_nt: TGTGCCAGCAGCGTACGGGGGAACACTGAAGCTTTCTTT
cdr3_aa: CASSVRGNTEAFF

clone_size: .
d_call: .
j_call: TRBJ2-3
v_call: TRBV6-6
cdr3_nt: TGTGCCAGCAGCCCCGTGGAGAGTGCAGATACGCAGTATTTT
cdr3_aa: CASSPVESADTQYF

clone_size: .
d_call: .
j_call: TRBJ2-7
v_call: TRBV6-6
cdr3_nt: TGTGCCAGCAGTTACTTCCCGGCAGCGTACGAGCAGTACTTC
cdr3_aa: CASSYFPAAYEQYF

clone_size: .
d_call: TRBD2
j_call: TRBJ2-1
v_call: TRBV25-1
cdr3_nt: TGTGCCAGCAGTGAAACGACTAGCGGGGGGGACGAGCGGTTCTTC
cdr3_aa: CASSETTSGGDERFF

clone_size: .
d_call: .
j_call: TRBJ1-1
v_call: TRBV6-5
cdr3_nt: TGTGCCAGCAGCCCCTTACAGGGCCACACTGAAGCTTTCTTT
cdr3_aa: CASSPLQGHTEAFF

clone_size: .
d_call: TRBD2
j_call: TRBJ2-1
v_call: TRBV4-1
cdr3_nt: TGCGCCAGCAGCCAAAGTAATTTCGGACTAGCGAAGAGTGAGCAGTTCTTC
cdr3_aa: CASSQSNFGLAKSEQFF

clone_size: .
d_call: TRBD1
j_call: TRBJ1-6
v_call: TRBV5-1
cdr3_nt: TGCGCCAGCAGCTTGGACGGACAGGGAGGGACTTCACCCCTCCACTTT
cdr3_aa: CASSLDGQGGTSPLHF

clone_size: .
d_call: TRBD2
j_call: TRBJ2-1
v_call: TRBV19
cdr3_nt: TGTGCCAGTAGTATAGAGGCTAGCGGAAAGGGGTATGAGCAGTTCTTC
cdr3_aa: CASSIEASGKGYEQFF

clone_size: .
d_call: .
j_call: TRBJ1-2
v_call: TRBV6-5
cdr3_nt: TGTGCCAGCAGTTACTCCCATTACTACGGCTACACCTTC
cdr3_aa: CASSYSHYYGYTF

clone_size: .
d_call: TRBD1
j_call: TRBJ1-2
v_call: TRBV5-1
cdr3_nt: TGCGCCAGCAGCTTGGACGGGACAGGGGGCCATGGCTACACCTTC
cdr3_aa: CASSLDGTGGHGYTF

clone_size: .
d_call: .
j_call: TRBJ1-2
v_call: TRBV18
cdr3_nt: TGTGCCAGCTCACCAGGGCGACAGGTCTATGGCTACACCTTC
cdr3_aa: CASSPGRQVYGYTF

clone_size: .
d_call: TRBD1
j_call: TRBJ2-1
v_call: TRBV28
cdr3_nt: TGTGCCAGCAGTTTACCCGGACAGGGATACAATGAGCAGTTCTTC
cdr3_aa: CASSLPGQGYNEQFF

clone_size: .
d_call: .
j_call: TRBJ1-1
v_call: TRBV10-3
cdr3_nt: TGTGCCACTCGAGGCAGCTCGAACACTGAAGCTTTCTTT
cdr3_aa: CATRGSSNTEAFF

clone_size: .
d_call: .
j_call: TRBJ1-5
v_call: TRBV30
cdr3_nt: TGTGCCTGGAGTCATACAAGCAATCAGCCCCAGCATTTT
cdr3_aa: CAWSHTSNQPQHF

clone_size: .
d_call: TRBD1
j_call: TRBJ2-2
v_call: TRBV27
cdr3_nt: TGTGCCAGCCCTTATCGGGACAGGCGGATAGGCGGGGAGCTGTTTTTT
cdr3_aa: CASPYRDRRIGGELFF

clone_size: .
d_call: TRBD2
j_call: TRBJ2-4
v_call: TRBV28
cdr3_nt: TGTGCCAGCAGGGAACTAGCGGGGGCCAAAAACATTCAGTACTTC
cdr3_aa: CASRELAGAKNIQYF

clone_size: .
d_call: TRBD2
j_call: TRBJ2-1
v_call: TRBV30
cdr3_nt: TGTGCCTGGAGTGGCGGCGGGGGTGAGCAGTTCTTC
cdr3_aa: CAWSGGGGEQFF

clone_size: few
d_call: .
j_call: TRBJ1-6
v_call: TRBV2
cdr3_nt: TGTGCCAGCAGTTACAGTGACAGTTATGGTAATTCACCCCTCCACTTT
cdr3_aa: CASSYSDSYGNSPLHF

clone_size: once
d_call: TRBD2
j_call: TRBJ2-1
v_call: TRBV6-5
cdr3_nt: TGTGCCAGCATCACCGGGACTAGCGGCTACAATGAGCAGTTCTTC
cdr3_aa: CASITGTSGYNEQFF

clone_size: .
d_call: .
j_call: TRBJ2-1
v_call: TRBV7-9
cdr3_nt: TGTGCCAGCAGCTTAGGATTGCTAAAGTACAATGAGCAGTTCTTC
cdr3_aa: CASSLGLLKYNEQFF

clone_size: .
d_call: .
j_call: TRBJ1-5
v_call: TRBV9
cdr3_nt: TGTGCCAGCAGCGTAGTCGGATTTCGGGGGTACGAGCCAAATCAGCCCCAGCATTTT
cdr3_aa: CASSVVGFRGYEPNQPQHF

clone_size: .
d_call: .
j_call: TRBJ2-1
v_call: TRBV5-6
cdr3_nt: TGTGCCAGCAGCTTGGGACTGCTTTTTTCCTACAATGAGCAGTTCTTC
cdr3_aa: CASSLGLLFSYNEQFF

clone_size: .
d_call: .
j_call: TRBJ2-1
v_call: TRBV6-5
cdr3_nt: TGTGCCAGCAGGAGAAGGGGCAATGAGCAGTTCTTC
cdr3_aa: CASRRRGNEQFF

clone_size: few
d_call: TRBD1
j_call: TRBJ1-4
v_call: TRBV10-3
cdr3_nt: TGTGCCATCAGCCCCGGGACAGGGCGTGAAAAACTGTTTTTT
cdr3_aa: CAISPGTGREKLFF

clone_size: .
d_call: .
j_call: TRBJ2-1
v_call: TRBV6-5
cdr3_nt: TGTGCCAGCAGTACCCTACTCGCGGGATTTGTGGAGCAGTTCTTC
cdr3_aa: CASSTLLAGFVEQFF